The source of this T cell receptor beta chain is a study of tissue T cells after allogeneic stem cell transplantation. Study results and limitations: Anatomically similar tissues had similar TCR repertoires within each patient. Across patients, clones rarely overlapped, yet motif clusters were shared tissue-specifically.

About this clone: What it binds is not known.

Germline values: CDR1 SGHNT, CDR2 YYREEE (reference sequence). V dropped 7 bases and J dropped 4; count of bases not matched to a gene: 3. The CDR3 has 13 residues. Sequenced by immunoSEQ multiplex PCR; TCRdb stores in-frame clones only, minus some. This sample has 42,000 or so clones; roughly 92% occur once, and the top ten carry approximately 3.8%. The chain has TRBV5-4 and TRBJ2-1; 9 bases are a match to TRBD2. Here the sequenced sample was blood, taken before transplantation. The TCR comes from a woman aged 35-75 years who later had graft-versus-host disease after an allogeneic stem cell transplant. CDR3 amino acids: CASRAGGYNEQFF. CDR3 DNA: TGTGCCAGCCGGGCGGGAGGGTACAATGAGCAGTTCTTC.